Listed below are T cell receptor beta chains from one sample, sequenced in a study of control samples from healthy donors and cancer patients. Some clones are missing from TCRdb's copy, which holds only in-frame ones; the method was immunoSEQ multiplex PCR. The sample lists 150,000 to 200,000 clones; approximately 96% were seen once. Sequenced material: blood. These receptors originate from a woman aged 40 to 50 in good health. The CDR3 runs from the conserved cysteine through the conserved F or W. The D gene is left open where the match is weak. A row's size may be missing; if present it is once, few, many or a size class.

D,V,J,size,DNA,CDR3
-,TRBV5-6,TRBJ1-5,-,TGTGCCAGCAGCTTTTCAGGGTATAGCAATCAGCCCCAGCATTTT,CASSFSGYSNQPQHF
-,TRBV30,TRBJ2-7,-,TGTGCCGGACACTCCGAGAACTACGAGCAGTACTTC,CAGHSENYEQYF
-,TRBV10-3,TRBJ1-1,-,TGTGCCATCAGTGAGTCTACAGATTACACTGAAGCTTTCTTT,CAISESTDYTEAFF
-,TRBV19,TRBJ1-1,-,TGTGCCAGTAGTATTGGGTTAAGCGGGAACACTGAAGCTTTCTTT,CASSIGLSGNTEAFF
TRBD1,TRBV15,TRBJ2-7,-,TGTGCCACCAGCAGAAAAGGGAGACAGGGGGTCTACGAGCAGTACTTC,CATSRKGRQGVYEQYF
-,TRBV9,TRBJ2-7,-,TGTGCCAGCAGCGCCGACTACTCCCCCTACGAGCAGTACTTC,CASSADYSPYEQYF
TRBD1,TRBV27,TRBJ1-2,-,TGTGCCAGCAGCAAAGACAGGGACTATGGCTACACCTTC,CASSKDRDYGYTF
-,TRBV3-1/TRBV3-2,TRBJ2-7,-,TGTGCCAGCAGCCGGGGACCGATAAGCTACGAGCAGTACTTC,CASSRGPISYEQYF
-,TRBV21-1,TRBJ2-7,-,TGTGCCAGCAGCCCCCCGACCCACACGGACTACGAGCAGTACTTC,CASSPPTHTDYEQYF
TRBD2,TRBV4-2,TRBJ2-1,-,TGTGCCAGCAGCCTCACGGGACTAGCGGGGGGGGGAGTAGAGCAGTTCTTC,CASSLTGLAGGGVEQFF
TRBD2,TRBV6-5,TRBJ2-3,-,TGTGCCTCCAGGGCGGGAGGCGCAGATACGCAGTATTTT,CASRAGGADTQYF
-,TRBV7-8,TRBJ2-4,-,TGTGCCAGCAGCTTGGATCTTGCCAAAAACATTCAGTACTTC,CASSLDLAKNIQYF
TRBD1,TRBV5-5,TRBJ2-6,-,TGTGCCAGCAGCCGACAGGGCACTGGGGCCAACGTCCTGACTTTC,CASSRQGTGANVLTF
TRBD1,TRBV13,TRBJ2-5,-,TGTGCCAGCAGCTTAGGAGTTGGGACAGGGCAAGAGACCCAGTACTTC,CASSLGVGTGQETQYF
TRBD1,TRBV9,TRBJ2-3,-,TGTGCCAGCAGCGCGAGGCCGGGACAGGGGGGAGGAGATACGCAGTATTTT,CASSARPGQGGGDTQYF
-,TRBV5-4,TRBJ1-1,-,TGTGCCAGCAGCTTGGTGCAGATGAACACTGAAGCTTTCTTT,CASSLVQMNTEAFF
TRBD1,TRBV6-2/TRBV6-3,TRBJ1-5,-,TGTGCCAGCAGTTACTTGACAGGGCGGGCGAACCCCAATCAGCCCCAGCATTTT,CASSYLTGRANPNQPQHF
-,TRBV6-1,TRBJ1-2,-,TGTGCCAGCAGTGAAGCGGTAGGCAGGGACTATGGCTACACCTTC,CASSEAVGRDYGYTF
-,TRBV19,TRBJ2-2,-,TGTGCCAGTAGCCGGGGAGGAACCGGGGAGCTGTTTTTT,CASSRGGTGELFF
TRBD1,TRBV7-2,TRBJ1-2,-,TGTGCCGGAACCGGTGGGACAGGGGCCGGCTACACCTTC,CAGTGGTGAGYTF
-,TRBV6-1,TRBJ1-4,-,TGTGCCAGCAGTGACAGAAGCGCTAATGAAAAACTGTTTTTT,CASSDRSANEKLFF
-,TRBV27,TRBJ2-1,-,TGTGCCAGCAGGGACGCAGGGAGGAATGAGCAGTTCTTC,CASRDAGRNEQFF
TRBD1,TRBV29-1,TRBJ2-7,once,TGCAGCGCTGGACAGGGCGTGAACGAGCAGTACTTC,CSAGQGVNEQYF
TRBD1,TRBV30,TRBJ2-7,once,TGTGCCTGGGAGACAGGGGGCTACGAGCAGTACTTC,CAWETGGYEQYF
TRBD2,TRBV6-2/TRBV6-3,TRBJ2-5,-,TGTGCCAGCAGTAAACTAGCGGGGATAGAGACCCAGTACTTC,CASSKLAGIETQYF
-,TRBV10-2,TRBJ1-1,-,TGCGCCAGCAGTGCAGGGGCCATGAACACTGAAGCTTTCTTT,CASSAGAMNTEAFF
-,TRBV27,TRBJ2-7,-,TGTGCCAGCAGTCCCCGGCTCACTCGGGGGGAGCAGTACTTC,CASSPRLTRGEQYF
TRBD1,TRBV4-3,TRBJ1-2,-,TGCGCCAGCAGCCAAGGACAGGGAACTAACTATGGCTACACCTTC,CASSQGQGTNYGYTF
TRBD1,TRBV11-3,TRBJ2-1,-,TGTGCCAGCAGCGGTGACAGGGGACTTGAGCAGTTCTTC,CASSGDRGLEQFF
TRBD1,TRBV7-8,TRBJ1-5,-,TGTGCCAGCAGCTTGGGGACAGGTCAGCCCCAGCATTTT,CASSLGTGQPQHF
TRBD1,TRBV10-3,TRBJ1-6,-,TGTGCCATCAGTGTGGACAGGGGGAATTCACCCCTCCACTTT,CAISVDRGNSPLHF
-,TRBV3-1/TRBV3-2,TRBJ1-1,-,TGTGCCAGCAGCCAGCCTTCAGGGGAGGACACTGAAGCTTTCTTT,CASSQPSGEDTEAFF
-,TRBV12-5,TRBJ2-3,-,TGTGCTAGTGTAGCCGGCACAGATACGCAGTATTTT,CASVAGTDTQYF
TRBD1,TRBV2,TRBJ2-3,-,TGTGCCAGCAGTGTGACAGGGGTTCGTAGGGATACGCAGTATTTT,CASSVTGVRRDTQYF
-,TRBV7-2,TRBJ1-1,-,TGTGCCAGCAGCTTGAACCTTCCGGGACAAGGGAACACTGAAGCTTTCTTT,CASSLNLPGQGNTEAFF
-,TRBV11-2,TRBJ2-7,-,TGTGCCAGCAGCTTAGGGGTAGTTGACTACGAGCAGTACTTC,CASSLGVVDYEQYF
-,TRBV12-5,TRBJ1-4,-,TGTGCTAGTGGTTCTTCCCTGGCGTATGAAAAACTGTTTTTT,CASGSSLAYEKLFF
-,TRBV11-1,TRBJ2-7,once,TGTGCCAGCAAGGTGCCAGGCTCCTACGAGCAGTACTTC,CASKVPGSYEQYF
-,TRBV19,TRBJ2-1,-,TGTGCCAGTAGTATCAGCCACTCCTACAATGAGCAGTTCTTC,CASSISHSYNEQFF
TRBD1,TRBV6-6,TRBJ2-7,-,TGTGCCAGCAGAGAAACCTCCGGGACAGCCGTTAGGCAGTACTTC,CASRETSGTAVRQYF
TRBD2,TRBV2,TRBJ2-3,once,TGTGCCAGCAGTGGGGGCACTAGCGGCACAGATACGCAGTATTTT,CASSGGTSGTDTQYF
-,TRBV6-5,TRBJ1-5,-,TGTGCCACCAGAGTTGGATATGGCAATCAGCCCCAGCATTTT,CATRVGYGNQPQHF
-,TRBV7-9,TRBJ1-2,-,TGTGCCAGCAGCTCCGAGGCCTATGGCTACACCTTC,CASSSEAYGYTF
-,TRBV7-8,TRBJ1-1,-,TGTGCCAGCAAACGTCCAGCAATAGCGGTGAACACTGAAGCTTTCTTT,CASKRPAIAVNTEAFF
-,TRBV18,TRBJ2-1,-,TGTGCCAGCTCACCCCCGGCCTCCTACAATGAGCAGTTCTTC,CASSPPASYNEQFF
TRBD2,TRBV6-2/TRBV6-3,TRBJ2-5,-,TGTGCCAGCAGCCAAAAGCGGGAACCGCGGGAGACCCAGTACTTC,CASSQKREPRETQYF
-,TRBV11-2,TRBJ2-1,-,TGTGCCAGCAGCTTATACAACTACAATGAGCAGTTCTTC,CASSLYNYNEQFF
-,TRBV3-1/TRBV3-2,TRBJ2-3,-,TGTGCCAGCAGCCTAACGGGCGGCTGGGATACGCAGTATTTT,CASSLTGGWDTQYF
-,TRBV7-2,TRBJ2-1,-,TGTGCCAGCAGCTGGTCGGACCTGGCCTACAATGAGCAGTTCTTC,CASSWSDLAYNEQFF
-,TRBV12-5,TRBJ1-5,few,TGTGCTAGTGGTTTGTTCGTCTATAGCAATCAGCCCCAGCATTTT,CASGLFVYSNQPQHF
-,TRBV7-9,TRBJ1-1,-,TGTGCCAGCAGCTTAGCAGCGGTGAACACTGAAGCTTTCTTT,CASSLAAVNTEAFF
-,TRBV4-1,TRBJ1-5,-,TGCGCCAGCAGCCACAACGGGGTCACAAGGCAGCCCCAGCATTTT,CASSHNGVTRQPQHF
-,TRBV27,TRBJ1-2,-,TGTGCCAGCAGTTTAAGGAGCTTTACAGGCGGCTACACCTTC,CASSLRSFTGGYTF
-,TRBV7-2,TRBJ1-3,-,TGTGCCAGCAGCCTACAGGTTCCAGGGGGAAACACCATATATTTT,CASSLQVPGGNTIYF